This TCR beta chain was sequenced in a study of shared clonotypes between healthy human individuals. Per the germline V gene, CDR1 is ENHRY and CDR2 is SYGVKD. Trimming cost V 6 bases and J 0 bases, with 6 bases left between them. The CDR3 is 12 amino acids. The study's findings and limits: All-four-donor shared clonotypes had higher generation probabilities than non-shared clonotypes did.

Details on this clone: Its cognate antigen is unknown.

Generated by immunoSEQ multiplex PCR, the TCRdb table keeps only in-frame clones and is missing some. Among more than 2 million clones listed, almost 96% were seen once. This chain links TRBV10-3 with TRBJ2-7, with a weak D call TRBD1 (5 bases). The material sequenced was naive CD4+ T cells sorted from blood. Subset defined: CD45RA+ positively selected. The source of this sequence is a man aged 18 to 29 in good health. This CDR3 is CAIRTASYEQYF. The CDR3 bases are TGTGCCATCAGGACAGCCTCCTACGAGCAGTACTTC.